This paragraph reports one T cell receptor (beta chain). Its antigen is unidentified. These data are taken from a study of yellow fever vaccine responses in identical twins. The CDR3 has 13 amino acids. Germline-derived CDR1 and CDR2 are SGHNT and YENEEA. V was shortened by 0 bases and J by 5 bases, with 6 bases between the two germline ends. Study-level points and caveats: Twins' vaccine T cell responses were reported to seem partly convergent and partly personalized.

Via MiXCR, TCRdb re-called the RT-PCR reads, giving one row per CDR3 protein. The sample shows 5,500 to 8,000 distinct CDR3 sequences, about 82% of them seen only once. This TCR was sampled from a woman under 30 who received the yellow fever vaccine. V gene TRBV11-3 combines with J gene TRBJ2-3; D is unclear. The material sequenced was T cells from blood (PBMCs), unsorted or a sorted subset (not recorded which), taken before or after yellow fever vaccination (not recorded which). The CDR3 loop is CASSLDREDTQYF. The CDR3 DNA follows: TGTGCCAGCAGCTTAGATCGTGAAGATACGCAGTATTTT.